The 29 T cell receptor beta chains given below trace back to one sample, sequenced in a study of shared clonotypes between healthy human individuals. Clones were sequenced by immunoSEQ multiplex PCR, and TCRdb holds only the in-frame ones, with some missing. Seen here are 550,000 to 850,000 clones, roughly 72% observed once, and the top ten hold 1.8%. The sequencing sample was made of memory CD4+ T cells sorted from blood. Subset here: CD45RA-negative fraction. These receptors originate from a woman under 40 in good health.

This clone was picked up a small number of times. In DNA, the CDR3 is TGTGCCAGCAGCCAAGAAAATTTAGGGAGGGACACCGGGGAGCTGTTTTTT. Translating it yields CASSQENLGRDTGELFF. This chain connects TRBV4-2 to TRBJ2-2, with 7 bases lining up with TRBD2. The CDR3 loop spans 17 amino acids. Germline V lookup: CDR1 LGHNA, CDR2 YNFKEQ. The V segment lost 0 bases and the J segment 3 bases; nucleotides outside the gene matches: 7.

The chain carries TRBV30 and TRBJ2-7; the match to TRBD1 covers 8 bases. The V gene's germline CDR1 is GTSNPN and CDR2 SVGIG (reference sequence). The V gene end was trimmed by 6 bases and the J gene end by 9 bases; junction bases not matched to a gene: 22. CDR3 length equals 16 residues. The CDR3 spells CACSWGSRDRLVGQYF. CDR3 bases: TGTGCCTGCTCCTGGGGATCCCGGGACAGGCTTGTTGGGCAGTACTTC. Looking up the rest from reference TRBV30 and TRBJ2-7 gives the full variable domain: SQTIHQWPATLVQPVGSPLSLECTVEGTSNPNLYWYRQAAGRGLQLLFYSVGIGQISSEVPQNLSASRPQDRQFILSSKKLLLSDSGFYLCACSWGSRDRLVGQYFGPGTRLTVT.

This clone has just one count. Only one base separates this from a far larger clonotype, so it likely reflects a read error. Other DNA sequences in this specimen translate into the identical CDR3. The chain carries TRBV5-1 and TRBJ2-7; 7 positions match TRBD2. Germline CDR1 SGHRS, CDR2 YFSETQ. CDR3 size: 15 residues. The CDR3 loop is CASSLGGLDRHEQYF. DNA of the CDR3: TGCGCTAGCAGCTTGGGGGGGTTGGACCGACACGAGCAGTACTTC.

This rearrangement joins TRBV5-1 to TRBJ2-1; D ambiguous. CDR3 length: 16 amino acids. Germline CDR1 SGHRS, CDR2 YFSETQ. V was cut by 0 bases and J by 0 bases, with 10 bases left in between. The DNA for the CDR3 is TGCGCCAGCAGCTTGGCTTTTTTTAGCTCCTACAATGAGCAGTTCTTC. Its protein is CASSLAFFSSYNEQFF.

The V and J genes are TRBV30 and TRBJ2-5, with 7 nucleotides matching TRBD1. The end of the DNA aligns better with TRBJ2-7, so the J call may be wrong. This CDR3 has 12 residues. Germline-derived CDR1 and CDR2 are GTSNPN and SVGIG (reference sequence). CDR3: CAWSGQGYEQYF. The CDR3 coding sequence is TGTGCCTGGAGTGGACAGGGCTACGAGCAGTACTTC.

The CDR3 nucleotides read TGTGCCAGCAGTTTGGGGAGTAGCTCCTACAATGAGCAGTTCTTC. This gives the protein CASSLGSSSYNEQFF. The rearrangement uses TRBV28 and TRBJ2-1, with D possibly being TRBD2 (5 bases). The CDR3 extends over 15 amino acids. Germline-derived CDR1 and CDR2 are MDHEN and SYDVKM. The ends were cut back, 3 bases at V and 0 bases at J, with 9 bases in the middle.

The genes are TRBV28 and TRBJ2-2; 7 bases fit TRBD2. The CDR3 length is 16 residues. V gave up 1 base and J gave up 7 bases; unmatched junction bases: 9. CDR1 and CDR2 (germline): MDHEN, SYDVKM. DNA of the CDR3: TGTGCCAGCAGTTTATCAGTAGCGGGTGATAACGGGGAGCTGTTTTTT. It codes for CASSLSVAGDNGELFF. Variable domain in full (rest from reference TRBV28 and TRBJ2-2): DVKVTQSSRYLVKRTGEKVFLECVQDMDHENMFWYRQDPGLGLRLIYFSYDVKMKEKGDIPEGYSVSREKKERFSLILESASTNQTSMYLCASSLSVAGDNGELFFGEGSRLTVL.

This chain connects TRBV18 to TRBJ2-7; D unclear. Germline CDR1 and CDR2: KGHSH and LQKENI. The CDR3 runs 14 residues. V was pared by 0 bases and J by 5 bases, with 11 bases between. The CDR3: CASSPPSRFDEQYF. The DNA for the CDR3 is TGTGCCAGCTCACCACCGAGCAGGTTCGACGAGCAGTACTTC.

V usage is TRBV11-2 and J usage is TRBJ1-1; D uncertain. Germline CDR1 reads SGHAT; CDR2 reads FQNNGV. Trimming removed 2 bases from V and 3 bases from J, with 10 bases in between. This CDR3 region has 14 residues. This CDR3 is CASSLTRADTEAFF. CDR3 bases: TGTGCCAGCAGCTTAACCCGCGCGGACACTGAAGCTTTCTTT. Variable domain in full (rest from reference TRBV11-2 and TRBJ1-1): EAGVAQSPRYKIIEKRQSVAFWCNPISGHATLYWYQQILGQGPKLLIQFQNNGVVDDSQLPKDRFSAERLKGVDSTLKIQPAKLEDSAVYLCASSLTRADTEAFFGQGTRLTVV.

The gene calls are TRBV7-9 and TRBJ2-1; D gene unclear. This CDR3 is 16 amino acids long. Trimming pared 4 bases from V and 1 base from J, leaving 14 bases between. CDR1 and CDR2 from the germline V gene are SEHNR and FQNEAQ (reference sequence). The CDR3 region has the DNA TGTGCCAGCAGCTGGGGAAGGGCCCCGTCCTACAATGAGCAGTTCTTC. Amino acids: CASSWGRAPSYNEQFF.

The chain is built from TRBV20-1 and TRBJ1-2; D not resolved. Looked up from germline, CDR1 is DFQATT and CDR2 is SNEGSKA (reference sequence). The CDR3 consists of 11 residues. Trimming removed 4 bases at V and 6 bases at J, with 9 bases between. The CDR3 here is CSANAANGYTF. The CDR3 bases are TGCAGTGCTAACGCAGCGAATGGCTACACCTTC.

This clone has a handful of counts. The J gene is TRBJ1-1, the V gene TRBV5-1, with 8 bases aligning to TRBD1. Germline V gives CDR1 SGHRS, CDR2 YFSETQ. With 4 bases clipped from V and 0 bases from J, the junction kept 2 bases outside the gene matches. The CDR3 consists of 14 residues. CDR3 coding DNA: TGCGCCAGCAGCGTGGGACAGGTGAACACTGAAGCTTTCTTT. Its protein product is CASSVGQVNTEAFF.

The chain is built from TRBV18 and TRBJ2-5; D remains unclear. This CDR3 is 15 amino acids long. The V end was cut by 1 base, the J end by 5 bases, with 14 bases between. Germline V gives CDR1 KGHSH, CDR2 LQKENI. For the CDR3, the DNA is TGTGCCAGCTCACCACGGGTCATATCGCGGGAGACCCAGTACTTC. Translated, it gives CASSPRVISRETQYF. Looking up the rest from reference TRBV18 and TRBJ2-5 gives the full variable domain: NAGVMQNPRHLVRRRGQEARLRCSPMKGHSHVYWYRQLPEEGLKFMVYLQKENIIDESGMPKERFSAEFPKEGPSILRIQQVVRGDSAAYFCASSPRVISRETQYFGPGTRLLVL.

V and J are TRBV4-1 and TRBJ1-4; TRBD1 aligns across 7 bases. Germline CDR1 and CDR2: MGHRA and YSYEKL. V shed 4 bases, J shed 8 bases, and the junction held 10 bases outside the gene matches. This CDR3 has 15 residues. CDR3 DNA sequence: TGCGCCAGCAGCCGAAGGGAGGGGGCCGGGGAAAAACTGTTTTTT. This codes for CASSRREGAGEKLFF.

The chain employs TRBV4-1 and TRBJ1-5, with unresolved D. This CDR3 contains 17 residues. Germline values: CDR1 MGHRA, CDR2 YSYEKL. The ends were cut back, 1 base at V and 9 bases at J, with 22 bases in the middle. The DNA of the CDR3 is TGCGCCAGCAGCCAAGTAACCGGTCCGGGCGATGGTAGGCCCCAGCATTTT. Its translation: CASSQVTGPGDGRPQHF.

The chain recombines TRBV12-5 with TRBJ1-3, with D possibly TRBD1 on 5 matching bases. V was clipped by 1 base and J by 6 bases, with 13 bases between them. The CDR3 is 15 residues long. Germline assignment: CDR1 LGHNT and CDR2 FRNRAP. CDR3: CASGLARDGENTIYF. The CDR3 DNA follows: TGTGCTAGTGGTTTGGCCCGGGACGGCGAAAACACCATATATTTT.

Many counts were recorded for this clone. The same CDR3 arises from other DNA sequences in this sample as well. The gene calls are TRBV28 and TRBJ2-7; possible D gene TRBD1, 5 bases. This CDR3 contains 14 residues. CDR1 MDHEN and CDR2 SYDVKM come from the germline V gene. Trimming took off 2 bases at V and 1 base at J, with 9 bases between the two ends. The CDR3 DNA follows: TGTGCCAGCAGTTTACCGGACATATCCTACGAGCAGTACTTC. It codes for CASSLPDISYEQYF.

The V call is TRBV30, the J call TRBJ2-2; D possibly corresponds to TRBD2 (5 bases). Trimming took off 4 bases at V and 6 bases at J, with 15 bases between the two ends. The germline V gene encodes CDR1 GTSNPN and CDR2 SVGIG (reference sequence). The CDR3 sequence is 14 residues long. The chain's CDR3 is CAWTGRGPPGELFF. The DNA for the CDR3 is TGTGCCTGGACAGGTAGAGGGCCCCCCGGGGAGCTGTTTTTT.

This clone showed up just a few times. This chain uses TRBV19 with TRBJ2-3; 13 bases fit TRBD2. The CDR3 is made up of 16 amino acids. Looked up from germline, CDR1 is LNHDA and CDR2 is SQIVND (reference sequence). Losses at the gene ends were 4 bases for V and 6 bases for J; bases not matched to a gene: 7. DNA for the CDR3: TGTGCCAGTAGTAACGGACTAGCGGGAGTAATTGATACGCAGTATTTT. This encodes CASSNGLAGVIDTQYF.

This chain uses TRBV28 with TRBJ2-6; D remains ambiguous. This CDR3 has 13 amino acids. Trimming cost V 4 bases and J 2 bases, with 3 bases left between them. CDR1 and CDR2 (germline): MDHEN, SYDVKM. The CDR3 bases are TGTGCCAGCAGTTGGGCTGGGGCCAACGTCCTGACTTTC. Translated, it gives CASSWAGANVLTF.

The chain has TRBV27 and TRBJ2-2; D is unclear. CDR1 is MNHEY and CDR2 is SMNVEV in the germline V gene (reference sequence). The V gene lost 7 bases and the J gene lost 2 bases, with 17 bases spanning the gap. The CDR3 extends over 16 amino acids. CDR3 residues: CASTPKGQLNTGELFF. CDR3 DNA: TGTGCCAGCACCCCCAAGGGCCAGCTCAACACCGGGGAGCTGTTTTTT.

The chain has TRBV2 and TRBJ2-1; TRBD2 aligns across 15 bases. The CDR3 totals 15 residues. The V gene end was trimmed by 5 bases and the J gene end by 6 bases; junction bases not matched to a gene: 2. Germline assignment: CDR1 SNHLY and CDR2 FYNNEI. Here the CDR3 reads CASSRTSGGGNEQFF. CDR3 bases: TGTGCCAGCAGTCGGACTAGCGGGGGGGGCAATGAGCAGTTCTTC.

J is TRBJ1-4 and V is TRBV18; 7 bases are a match to TRBD1. CDR3 length equals 13 residues. The trim removed 6 bases at V and 5 bases at J, leaving 3 bases unmatched. The V gene's germline CDR1 is KGHSH and CDR2 LQKENI. CDR3 in DNA: TGTGCCAGCTCCCAGGGGGAGAATGAAAAACTGTTTTTT. Translation: CASSQGENEKLFF.

The V gene is TRBV27, the J gene TRBJ2-5; 9 bases fit TRBD2. V lost 8 bases and J lost 4; bases outside the gene matches: 17. Looked up from germline, CDR1 is MNHEY and CDR2 is SMNVEV (reference sequence). The CDR3 totals 17 residues. Here the CDR3 reads CASPRSGREGRVETQYF. DNA for the CDR3: TGTGCCAGCCCCCGAAGCGGGCGGGAGGGCCGAGTAGAGACCCAGTACTTC.

The CDR3 sequence is CASSFDTGASSYNEQFF. Written as DNA, the CDR3 is TGCGCCAGCAGCTTTGATACGGGCGCAAGCTCCTACAATGAGCAGTTCTTC. This chain connects TRBV5-1 to TRBJ2-1; no firm D call. The CDR3 sequence is 17 residues long. V shed 2 bases and J shed 0 bases, with 15 bases lying between them. Per germline, CDR1 SGHRS and CDR2 YFSETQ.

The chain couples TRBV18 to TRBJ1-1; 7 positions agree with TRBD1. V was pared by 3 bases and J by 4 bases, with 5 bases of the junction left unmatched. The germline CDR1 and CDR2 sequences are KGHSH and LQKENI. There are 14 residues in the CDR3. The CDR3 DNA reads TGTGCCAGCTCACCGGGACAGACATCCACTGAAGCTTTCTTT. This sequence encodes CASSPGQTSTEAFF.

Worth noting for this clone: This probably arose from a read error, given a far larger clone one base away. In the same sample, other DNA sequences code for this CDR3. The rearrangement uses TRBV5-1 and TRBJ1-3; unclear D gene. Germline values: CDR1 SGHRS, CDR2 YFSETQ. CDR3 length equals 13 residues. The V gene lost 2 bases and the J gene lost 0 bases, with 3 bases spanning the gap. The DNA of the CDR3 is TGCGCCAGCAGCTTAGGCTCTGGAAACACCATATATTTT. It translates to CASSLGSGNTIYF. Full variable domain (rest looked up from reference TRBV5-1 and TRBJ1-3): KAGVTQTPRYLIKTRGQQVTLSCSPISGHRSVSWYQQTPGQGLQFLFEYFSETQRNKGNFPGRFSGRQFSNSRSEMNVSTLELGDSALYLCASSLGSGNTIYFGEGSWLTVV.

A note on this clone: This likely comes from a read error, as the CDR3 has no conserved phenylalanine or tryptophan at its end. Because the CDR3's place on the DNA is in doubt, the DNA is left out and the CDR3 is given as listed by TCRdb. The chain is built from TRBV7-9 and TRBJ2-7; the table's TRBD2 call for D was not verified on the DNA. CDR1 is SEHNR and CDR2 is FQNEAQ in the germline V gene (reference sequence). The CDR3 extends over 12 residues, inclusive of both ends. The CDR3 sequence is CASSLEPGLGFD.

A word on this clone: In the same sample, other DNA sequences code for this CDR3. The chain uses TRBV15 and TRBJ2-5; D gene uncertain. The germline V and J ends were trimmed by 3 bases and 4 bases, with 3 bases remaining between them. Germline CDR1 and CDR2: LNHNV and YYDKDF (reference sequence). The CDR3 covers 11 residues. CDR3 protein: CATSSRETQYF. In DNA form, the CDR3 reads TGTGCCACCAGCAGTCGAGAGACCCAGTACTTC.